Following are 4 T cell receptor beta chains from one sample sequenced in a study of a mutant IDH1 vaccine in newly diagnosed glioma. The time point denotes: baseline, week 1 (first vaccination visit). As to treatment: pre-vaccination baseline after standard-of-care therapy. Assay used: immunoSEQ multiplex PCR; TCRdb lists only in-frame clones, some missing. The table includes around 99,000 clones, around 80% detected once. Material: PBMCs, obtained from a glioma patient treated with radiotherapy, temozolomide or both. The source is a man between 40 and 49 years old with glioma.

The rearrangement links TRBV5-5 to TRBJ1-2; 7 bases fit TRBD1. The CDR3 sequence is 15 residues long. Germline CDR1 reads SGHKS; CDR2 reads YYEKEE (reference sequence). V shed 1 base and J 1 base; nucleotides not matched to a gene: 4. CDR3 sequence: CASSLTGDYNYGYTF. As DNA, the CDR3 is TGTGCCAGCAGCTTGACAGGGGACTATAACTATGGCTACACCTTC.

This chain joins TRBV18 and TRBJ2-1; D remains unclear. CDR3 length: 13 amino acids. Trimming took 3 bases from V and 6 from J, leaving 9 bases between them. Germline V gene sequence: CDR1 KGHSH, CDR2 LQKENI. In DNA, the CDR3 is TGTGCCAGCTCACCGGGCGCAATCAATGAGCAGTTCTTC. It specifies CASSPGAINEQFF.

V usage is TRBV29-1 and J usage is TRBJ2-5; TRBD2 is a possible D gene (6 bases). The CDR3 spans 12 residues. Trimming took 8 bases from V and 1 from J, leaving 11 bases between them. The germline gives CDR1 SQVTM, CDR2 ANQGSEA. The CDR3 nucleotides are TGCAGCAAAAGGGACTTCCAAGAGACCCAGTACTTC. Translation gives CSKRDFQETQYF.

This sequence joins TRBV19 and TRBJ2-3, with 11 nucleotides matching TRBD2. Germline V lookup: CDR1 LNHDA, CDR2 SQIVND (reference sequence). The CDR3 has 18 residues. J lost 0 bases, V lost 5 bases, and 10 bases had no gene match. The CDR3 reads CASSFSGGAVSSTDTQYF. CDR3 coding DNA: TGTGCCAGTAGTTTTAGCGGGGGGGCCGTTAGTAGCACAGATACGCAGTATTTT.